This T cell receptor (beta chain) was recovered during a study of post-analysis software for immune sequencing data. Study context: In terms of disease course, relapsing-remitting, secondary progressive and progressive-relapsing multiple sclerosis were included.

Overall study findings and caveats: Samples from one preparation batch, clustered by F measure, grouped strongly together. The normalized Chao1 diversity of multiple sclerosis patients was significantly lower than that of controls. TRBV5-6, TRBV5-1 and TRBV20-1 were among 4 or 5 TRBV segments more frequent in patients than controls.

Germline CDR1 MNHEY, CDR2 SVGAGI. This CDR3 is built from 13 residues. V was clipped by 6 bases and J by 8 bases; unmatched bases: 8. Prepared libraries of TCR beta cDNA carried unique molecular identifiers. Input populations of roughly 1 to 10 million T cells gave rise to approximately 500,000 cDNA molecules. One entry per CDR3 protein results from TCRdb running MiXCR on the PCR reads. Of about 190,000 distinct CDR3 sequences listed, about 30% are singletons. As regards this clonotype: The target antigen is unknown. A much larger clone sits a single nucleotide away, making a read error possible.

This TCR was sampled from a girl aged 2-17 years with multiple sclerosis. Sequences were obtained from blood. This chain connects TRBV6-5 to TRBJ1-2, with 8 bases lining up with TRBD1. CDR3: CASRRQGLAGYTF. CDR3 bases: TGTGCCAGCAGGAGACAGGGGTTGGCAGGCTACACCTTC.